These 13 T cell receptor beta chains were sequenced from one sample in a study of T-cell memory formation after mild COVID-19. TCRdb reanalysed the 5' RACE reads using MiXCR and keeps one entry per CDR3 protein. Of approximately 430,000 distinct CDR3 sequences in the sample, 23% were seen once. Input material: PBMCs or a T cell subset sorted from them (not recorded which). These receptors originate from an adult woman who had mild COVID-19 (a few samples of this study predate the infection). Cell type and time point are not known.

The genes are TRBV7-2 and TRBJ2-1; TRBD2 aligns across 8 bases. The CDR3 is made up of 15 amino acids. The germline V gene has CDR1 SGHTA and CDR2 FQGNSA. Losses at the gene ends were 5 bases for V and 3 bases for J; bases not matched to a gene: 6. The CDR3 loop is CASSLGAGDYNEQFF. The CDR3 nucleotides are TGTGCCAGCAGCCTTGGAGCGGGGGACTACAATGAGCAGTTCTTC.

Only a few counts were recorded for this clonotype. This chain links TRBV7-2 with TRBJ2-4; 7 nucleotides line up with TRBD1. With V trimmed by 6 bases and J by 4 bases, 9 bases remained unmatched. The V gene's germline CDR1 is SGHTA and CDR2 FQGNSA. The CDR3 runs to 15 residues. The CDR3 is CASSFPGQPKNIQYF. As DNA, the CDR3 is TGTGCCAGCAGTTTCCCGGGACAGCCGAAAAACATTCAGTACTTC.

This clonotype was counted a few times. The chain recombines TRBV24-1 with TRBJ2-1, with 12 bases that match TRBD2. The CDR3 contains 17 residues. J gave up 7 bases and V 3 bases, and 9 bases lay outside the gene matches. The germline gives CDR1 KGHDR, CDR2 SFDVKD. CDR3 region: CATSDPARGLAGNEQFF. CDR3 nucleotide sequence: TGTGCCACCAGTGATCCCGCCAGGGGACTAGCGGGTAATGAGCAGTTCTTC.

The chain employs TRBV7-8 and TRBJ1-1; 9 bases are shared with TRBD1. Germline values: CDR1 SGHVS, CDR2 FQNEAQ. This CDR3 spans 14 amino acids. V gave up 4 bases and J gave up 11 bases; unmatched junction bases: 11. The CDR3 region is CASSSTGTGSAAFF. As DNA, the CDR3 is TGTGCCAGCAGCTCCACCGGGACAGGGAGTGCGGCTTTCTTT.

V is TRBV12-3 or TRBV12-4 and J is TRBJ1-2; TRBD1 matches 8 bases. The CDR3 totals 16 residues. The V gene end was trimmed by 7 bases and the J gene end by 3 bases; junction bases not matched to a gene: 13. The CDR3 nucleotides read TGTGCCAGCACCGGGTTAGAAGACAGGGGTTACTATGGCTACACCTTC. It encodes CASTGLEDRGYYGYTF.

V gene TRBV7-3 combines with J gene TRBJ2-1; TRBD1 might be the D (6 bases). The germline V and J ends were trimmed by 1 base and 4 bases, with 11 bases remaining between them. Germline V gene data show CDR1 as SGHTA and CDR2 as FQGTGA. The CDR3 has 15 residues. DNA of the CDR3: TGTGCCAGCAGCTTAAGGGGACAAGGTTACAATGAGCAGTTCTTC. This gives the protein CASSLRGQGYNEQFF.

This clonotype was detected a few times. The chain combines TRBV20-1 with TRBJ2-3; unclear D gene. This CDR3 spans 10 amino acids. From germline, CDR1 is DFQATT and CDR2 SNEGSKA (reference sequence). Trimming took off 5 bases at V and 8 bases at J, with 8 bases between the two ends. CDR3 sequence: CSASAGTQYF. For the CDR3, the DNA is TGCAGTGCTTCTGCCGGTACGCAGTATTTT.

This clonotype was picked up one time. This chain joins TRBV24-1 and TRBJ2-1; a weak D match, TRBD1 (6 bases). This CDR3 contains 15 residues. Trimming removed 9 bases from V and 3 bases from J, with 17 bases in between. Germline-derived CDR1 and CDR2 are KGHDR and SFDVKD. Written as DNA, the CDR3 is TGTGCCACCTCGTCAGGGGACGCTTTCTACAATGAGCAGTTCTTC. The encoded protein is CATSSGDAFYNEQFF.

In its sample, this clonotype was seen a few times. CDR3 DNA: TGTGCCTGGAGCCGGACCTCTGGGGCCAACGTCCTGACTTTC. It translates to CAWSRTSGANVLTF. The chain carries TRBV30 and TRBJ2-6; D unclear. Trimming took off 3 bases at V and 0 bases at J, with 6 bases between the two ends. The CDR3 is 14 amino acids. From germline, CDR1 is GTSNPN and CDR2 SVGIG (reference sequence).

The chain is built from TRBV13 and TRBJ2-3; 12 bases map to TRBD2. Germline trimming cut 6 bases from V and 4 bases from J; bases unmatched to any gene: 5. The CDR3 contains 15 residues. Per the germline V gene, CDR1 is PRHDT and CDR2 is FYEKMQ (reference sequence). The CDR3 loop reads CASSSRLAGADTQYF. CDR3 sequence (DNA): TGTGCCAGCAGTTCTCGACTAGCGGGGGCAGATACGCAGTATTTT. Drawing the rest from reference TRBV13 and TRBJ2-3, the complete variable domain is AAGVIQSPRHLIKEKRETATLKCYPIPRHDTVYWYQQGPGQDPQFLISFYEKMQSDKGSIPDRFSAQQFSDYHSELNMSSLELGDSALYFCASSSRLAGADTQYFGPGTRLTVL.

This clonotype was seen only a few times. V gene TRBV28 combines with J gene TRBJ2-7, with D possibly being TRBD1 (6 bases). The CDR3 runs 15 residues. Germline CDR1 and CDR2: MDHEN and SYDVKM. V lost 2 bases to trimming and J lost 3 bases, with 14 bases between them. The CDR3 DNA follows: TGTGCCAGCAGTTTAACAGGGTCGGCCATCTACGAGCAGTACTTC. Its protein is CASSLTGSAIYEQYF.

This clonotype has ten or more counts. The V gene is TRBV12-3 or TRBV12-4, the J gene TRBJ2-7; D gene ambiguous. The CDR3 length is 13 residues. Trimming left V 6 bases short and J 6 bases short, with 15 bases between. The CDR3 here is CASSTNRWAEQYF. In nucleotides, the CDR3 is TGTGCCAGCAGCACCAACCGGTGGGCCGAGCAGTACTTC.

The chain couples TRBV6-5 to TRBJ1-1; TRBD1 is a possible D gene (6 bases). The CDR3 length is 15 residues. V gave up 4 bases and J gave up 0 bases, with 12 bases separating them. Germline V gene data show CDR1 as MNHEY and CDR2 as SVGAGI. The CDR3 DNA reads as TGTGCCAGCAGTTCACAGGGACTCCTGAACACTGAAGCTTTCTTT. Protein: CASSSQGLLNTEAFF.